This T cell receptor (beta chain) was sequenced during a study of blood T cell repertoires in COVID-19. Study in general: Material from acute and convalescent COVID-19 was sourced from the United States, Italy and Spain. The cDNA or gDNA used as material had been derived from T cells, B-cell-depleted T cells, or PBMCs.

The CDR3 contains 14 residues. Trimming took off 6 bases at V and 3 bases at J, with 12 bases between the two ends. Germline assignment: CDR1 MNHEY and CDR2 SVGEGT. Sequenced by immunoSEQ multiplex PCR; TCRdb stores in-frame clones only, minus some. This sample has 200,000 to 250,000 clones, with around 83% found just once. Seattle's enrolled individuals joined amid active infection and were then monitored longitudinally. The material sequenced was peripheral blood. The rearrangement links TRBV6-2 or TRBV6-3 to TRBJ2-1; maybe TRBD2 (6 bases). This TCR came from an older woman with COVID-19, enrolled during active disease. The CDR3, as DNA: TGTGCCAGCAGCCCCGGGGGTAGCTACAATGAGCAGTTCTTC. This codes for CASSPGGSYNEQFF.